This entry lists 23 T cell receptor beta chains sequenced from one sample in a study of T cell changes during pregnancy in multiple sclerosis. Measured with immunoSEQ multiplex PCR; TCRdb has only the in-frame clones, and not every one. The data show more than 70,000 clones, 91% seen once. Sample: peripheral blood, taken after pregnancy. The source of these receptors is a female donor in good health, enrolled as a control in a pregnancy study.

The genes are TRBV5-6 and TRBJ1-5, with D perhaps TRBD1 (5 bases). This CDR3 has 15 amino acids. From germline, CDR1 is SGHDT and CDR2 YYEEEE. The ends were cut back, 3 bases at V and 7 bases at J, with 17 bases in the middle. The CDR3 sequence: CASSSGGLIIQPQHF. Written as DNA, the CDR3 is TGTGCCAGCAGCTCGGGGGGACTGATTATACAGCCCCAGCATTTT.

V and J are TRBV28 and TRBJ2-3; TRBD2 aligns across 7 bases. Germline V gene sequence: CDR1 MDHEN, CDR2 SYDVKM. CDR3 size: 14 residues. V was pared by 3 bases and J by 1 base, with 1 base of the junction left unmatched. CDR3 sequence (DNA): TGTGCCAGCAGTTTGGGAGGGGGCACAGATACGCAGTATTTT. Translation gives CASSLGGGTDTQYF.

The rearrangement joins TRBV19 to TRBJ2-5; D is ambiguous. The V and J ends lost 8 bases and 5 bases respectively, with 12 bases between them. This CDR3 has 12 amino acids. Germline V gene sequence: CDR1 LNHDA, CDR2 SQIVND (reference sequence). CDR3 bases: TGTGCCAGTGGGCCTTTCCCGGAGACCCAGTACTTC. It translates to CASGPFPETQYF.

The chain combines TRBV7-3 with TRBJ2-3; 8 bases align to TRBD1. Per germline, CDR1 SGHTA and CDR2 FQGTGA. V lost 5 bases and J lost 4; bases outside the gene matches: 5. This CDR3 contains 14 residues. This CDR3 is CASSPQGGADTQYF. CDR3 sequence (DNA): TGTGCCAGCAGCCCACAGGGGGGTGCAGATACGCAGTATTTT.

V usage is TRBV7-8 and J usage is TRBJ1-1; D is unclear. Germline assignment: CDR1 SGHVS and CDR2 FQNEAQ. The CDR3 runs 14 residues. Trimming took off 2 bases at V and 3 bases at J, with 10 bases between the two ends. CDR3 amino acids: CASSLLSGDTEAFF. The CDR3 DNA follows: TGTGCCAGCAGCTTACTCAGCGGAGACACTGAAGCTTTCTTT.

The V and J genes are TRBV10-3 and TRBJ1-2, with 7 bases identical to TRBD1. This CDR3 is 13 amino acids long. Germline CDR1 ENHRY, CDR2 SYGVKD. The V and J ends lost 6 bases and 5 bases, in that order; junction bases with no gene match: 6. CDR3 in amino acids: CAIRLTGQYGYTF. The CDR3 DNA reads TGTGCCATCAGACTTACGGGACAGTATGGCTACACCTTC.

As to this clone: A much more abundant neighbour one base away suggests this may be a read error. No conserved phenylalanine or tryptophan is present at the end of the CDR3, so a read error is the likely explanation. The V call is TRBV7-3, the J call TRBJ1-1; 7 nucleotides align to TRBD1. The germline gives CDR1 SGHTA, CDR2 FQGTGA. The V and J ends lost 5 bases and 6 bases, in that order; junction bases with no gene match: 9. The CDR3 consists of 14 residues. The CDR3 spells CASSPHQGDAEAFL. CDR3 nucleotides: TGTGCCAGCAGCCCCCATCAGGGGGACGCTGAAGCTTTCCTT.

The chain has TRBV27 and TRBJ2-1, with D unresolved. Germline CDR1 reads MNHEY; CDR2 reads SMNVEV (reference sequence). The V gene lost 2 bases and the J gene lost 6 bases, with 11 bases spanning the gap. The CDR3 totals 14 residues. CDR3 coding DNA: TGTGCCAGCAGTTTAGAGGAGCAGTCCAATGAGCAGTTCTTC. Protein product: CASSLEEQSNEQFF.

This chain's CDR3 is CASSSIRTATLPQHF. For the CDR3, the DNA is TGTGCCAGCAGTAGCATTCGGACAGCTACGCTCCCCCAGCATTTT. The J gene is TRBJ1-5, the V gene TRBV6-5; maybe TRBD1 (6 bases). The CDR3 loop spans 15 amino acids. Trimming removed 5 bases from V and 10 bases from J, with 21 bases in between. The germline V gene encodes CDR1 MNHEY and CDR2 SVGAGI.

Here the CDR3 reads CASQPGPTDTQYF. In DNA, the CDR3 is TGTGCCAGCCAACCCGGTCCAACAGATACGCAGTATTTT. This sequence joins TRBV7-2 and TRBJ2-3; D is uncertain. The ends were cut back, 8 bases at V and 3 bases at J, with 12 bases in the middle. Germline V gene lookup returns CDR1 SGHTA and CDR2 FQGNSA. The CDR3 extends over 13 amino acids.

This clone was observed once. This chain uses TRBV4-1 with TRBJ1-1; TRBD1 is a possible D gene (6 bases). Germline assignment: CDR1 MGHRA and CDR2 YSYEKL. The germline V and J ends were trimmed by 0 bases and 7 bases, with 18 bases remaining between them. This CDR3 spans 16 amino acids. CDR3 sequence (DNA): TGCGCCAGCAGCCAAGAAGTCGGCAGGGCAGGGGATGAAGCTTTCTTT. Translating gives CASSQEVGRAGDEAFF.

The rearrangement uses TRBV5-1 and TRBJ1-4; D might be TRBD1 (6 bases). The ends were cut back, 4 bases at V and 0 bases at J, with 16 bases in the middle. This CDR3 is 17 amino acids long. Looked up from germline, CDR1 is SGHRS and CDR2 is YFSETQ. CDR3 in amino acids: CASSPGQIFATNEKLFF. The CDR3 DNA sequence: TGCGCCAGCAGCCCCGGACAGATTTTTGCAACTAATGAAAAACTGTTTTTT.

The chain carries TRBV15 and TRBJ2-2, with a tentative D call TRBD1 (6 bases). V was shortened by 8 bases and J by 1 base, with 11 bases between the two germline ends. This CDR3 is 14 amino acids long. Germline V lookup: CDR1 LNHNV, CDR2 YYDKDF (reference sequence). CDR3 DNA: TGTGCCACCGCAGGGGTTCGGAACACCGGGGAGCTGTTTTTT. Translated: CATAGVRNTGELFF.

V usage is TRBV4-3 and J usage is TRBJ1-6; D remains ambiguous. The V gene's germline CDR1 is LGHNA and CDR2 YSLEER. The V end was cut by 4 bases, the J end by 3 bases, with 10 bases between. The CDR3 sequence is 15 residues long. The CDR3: CASSPRGVYNSPLHF. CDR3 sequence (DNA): TGCGCCAGCAGCCCTCGCGGGGTCTATAATTCACCCCTCCACTTT.

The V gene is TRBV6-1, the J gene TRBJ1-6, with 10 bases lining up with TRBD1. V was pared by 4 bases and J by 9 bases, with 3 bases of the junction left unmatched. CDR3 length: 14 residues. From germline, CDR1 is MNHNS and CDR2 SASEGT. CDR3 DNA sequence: TGTGCCAGCAGTGGGACAGGGGGGACTTCACCCCTCCACTTT. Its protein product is CASSGTGGTSPLHF.

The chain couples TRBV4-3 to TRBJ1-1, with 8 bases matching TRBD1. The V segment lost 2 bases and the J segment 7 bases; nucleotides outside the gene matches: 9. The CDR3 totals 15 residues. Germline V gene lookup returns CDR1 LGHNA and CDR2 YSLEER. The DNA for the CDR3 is TGCGCCAGCAGCCAACGAACAGGGGGGGACAGTGAAGCTTTCTTT. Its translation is CASSQRTGGDSEAFF.

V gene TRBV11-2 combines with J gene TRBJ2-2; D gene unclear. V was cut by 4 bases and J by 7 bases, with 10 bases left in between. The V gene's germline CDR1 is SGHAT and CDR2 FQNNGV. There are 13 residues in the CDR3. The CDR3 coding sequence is TGTGCCAGCAGCTCGATAGATTACGGGGAGCTGTTTTTT. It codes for CASSSIDYGELFF.

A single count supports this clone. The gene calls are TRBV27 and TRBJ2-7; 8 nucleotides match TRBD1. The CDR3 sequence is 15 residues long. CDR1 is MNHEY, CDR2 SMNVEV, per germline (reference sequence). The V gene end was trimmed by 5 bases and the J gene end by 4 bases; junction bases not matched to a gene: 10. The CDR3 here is CASSPLTGVGYEQYF. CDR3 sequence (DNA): TGTGCCAGCAGTCCATTGACAGGGGTCGGTTACGAGCAGTACTTC.

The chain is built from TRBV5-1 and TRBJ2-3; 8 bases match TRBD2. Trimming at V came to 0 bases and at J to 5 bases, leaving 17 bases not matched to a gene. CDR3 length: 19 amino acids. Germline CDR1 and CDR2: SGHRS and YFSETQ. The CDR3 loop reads CASSLGFVGSAGGGDTQYF. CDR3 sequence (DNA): TGCGCCAGCAGCTTGGGATTTGTGGGTTCGGCGGGGGGCGGAGATACGCAGTATTTT.

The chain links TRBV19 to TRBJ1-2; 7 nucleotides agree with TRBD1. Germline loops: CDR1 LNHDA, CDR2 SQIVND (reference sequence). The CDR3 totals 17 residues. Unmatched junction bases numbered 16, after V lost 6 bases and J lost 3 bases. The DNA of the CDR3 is TGTGCCAGTAGCCCTATAGGGAGCAGGGGGTCCGACTATGGCTACACCTTC. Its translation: CASSPIGSRGSDYGYTF.

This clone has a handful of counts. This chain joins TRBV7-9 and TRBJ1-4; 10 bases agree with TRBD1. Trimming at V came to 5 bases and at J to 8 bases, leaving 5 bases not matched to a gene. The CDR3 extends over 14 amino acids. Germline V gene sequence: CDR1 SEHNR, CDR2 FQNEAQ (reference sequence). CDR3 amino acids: CASSPRTGGEKLFF. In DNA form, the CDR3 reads TGTGCCAGCAGCCCACGGACAGGGGGAGAAAAACTGTTTTTT.

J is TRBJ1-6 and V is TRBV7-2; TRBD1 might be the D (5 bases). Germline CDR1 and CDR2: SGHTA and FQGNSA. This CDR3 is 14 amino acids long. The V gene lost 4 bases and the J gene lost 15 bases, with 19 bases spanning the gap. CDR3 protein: CASSYGGSAEHLHF. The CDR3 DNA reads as TGTGCCAGCAGCTACGGGGGGTCAGCGGAGCACCTCCACTTT. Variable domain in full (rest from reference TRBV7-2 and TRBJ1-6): GAGVSQSPSNKVTEKGKDVELRCDPISGHTALYWYRQSLGQGLEFLIYFQGNSAPDKSGLPSDRFSAERTGGSVSTLTIQRTQQEDSAVYLCASSYGGSAEHLHFGNGTRLTVT.

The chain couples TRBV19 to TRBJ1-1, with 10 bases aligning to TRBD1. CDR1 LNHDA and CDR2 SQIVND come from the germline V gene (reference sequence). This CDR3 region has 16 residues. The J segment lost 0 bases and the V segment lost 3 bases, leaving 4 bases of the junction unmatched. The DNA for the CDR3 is TGTGCCAGTAGTATCCGGACAGGGGGGGTGAACACTGAAGCTTTCTTT. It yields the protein CASSIRTGGVNTEAFF.